Detailed here is one T cell receptor (beta chain). This sample was included in a study of blood T cell repertoires in COVID-19. Looking at the study overall: The samples span acute and convalescent COVID-19 from the United States, Italy and Spain. The cDNA or gDNA used as material had been derived from T cells, B-cell-depleted T cells, or PBMCs.

Authors' data handling: Using reference gene primer amplification, nucleated cell counts were estimated. Profiled with immunoSEQ multiplex PCR; TCRdb holds only in-frame clones, not every one. V, J and clone size are taken as reported in that table, and D and trimming were inferred from the DNA itself. The sample holds about 410,000 clones, around 86% seen once. This clonotype originated in a woman younger than 45 with active or convalescent COVID-19. The sample comprised peripheral blood.

The CDR3 reads CTSSQRTGLSCVKPQHF. CDR3 nucleotides: TGCACCAGCAGCCAAAGGACAGGGCTGAGCTGCGTCAAGCCCCAGCATTTT. The rearrangement links TRBV1 to TRBJ1-5; the listed D gene, TRBD1, was not tested against the DNA. TRBV1 is a recognized pseudogene. CDR3 length: 17 amino acids.